These 30 T cell receptor beta chains were sequenced from one sample in a study of regulatory and conventional T cells in RAG deficiency. The data were produced by immunoSEQ multiplex PCR, yet TCRdb's version contains in-frame clones alone and is incomplete. This sample yields approximately 8,100 clones, of which approximately 80% are seen a single time; approximately 30% belongs to the top ten. A further study also used this sample, focusing on regulatory T cells. This second study notes: Amplification used 52 TRBV primers and 13 TRBJ primers.

The specimen was CD8+ T cells sorted from blood. These receptors all stem from a human donor in good health.

The chain is built from TRBV11-2 and TRBJ2-5; TRBD2 agrees at 7 bases. From germline, CDR1 is SGHAT and CDR2 FQNNGV. The CDR3 totals 17 residues. The ends lost 5 bases at V and 3 bases at J; junction bases unmatched: 15. CDR3 loop: CASSGRLAALGEETQYF. For the CDR3, the DNA is TGTGCCAGCAGCGGTCGGCTAGCGGCCCTAGGCGAAGAGACCCAGTACTTC. Looking up the rest from reference TRBV11-2 and TRBJ2-5 gives the full variable domain: EAGVAQSPRYKIIEKRQSVAFWCNPISGHATLYWYQQILGQGPKLLIQFQNNGVVDDSQLPKDRFSAERLKGVDSTLKIQPAKLEDSAVYLCASSGRLAALGEETQYFGPGTRLLVL.

The chain carries TRBV7-2 and TRBJ1-3; D gene uncertain. Germline loops: CDR1 SGHTA, CDR2 FQGNSA. Between the trimmed V and J ends, which lost 3 bases and 7 bases, there was a span of 10 bases. This CDR3 is built from 13 residues. The CDR3 protein is CASSLHIGNTIYF. Here the CDR3 DNA reads TGTGCCAGCAGCTTGCACATCGGGAACACCATATATTTT.

This chain connects TRBV7-9 to TRBJ2-7, with D possibly called TRBD1 or TRBD2 (5 bases each). CDR3 length: 11 amino acids. The V end lost 3 bases, the J end lost 6 bases, and 6 bases lay between the germline ends. The germline V gene has CDR1 SEHNR and CDR2 FQNEAQ (reference sequence). The DNA of the CDR3 is TGTGCCAGCAGCTTCGGGGCCGAGCAGTACTTC. It translates to CASSFGAEQYF.

The chain has TRBV25-1 and TRBJ2-1; unclear D gene. Germline-derived CDR1 and CDR2 are MGHDK and SYGVNS. With 4 bases removed from V and 8 bases from J, the gap between germline ends came to 12 bases. The CDR3 runs 13 residues. CDR3 region: CASSVGKSHEQFF. CDR3 DNA: TGTGCCAGCAGTGTGGGGAAGAGCCATGAGCAGTTCTTC.

This clone was observed once. The rearrangement links TRBV6-5 to TRBJ2-1, with D possibly TRBD2 on 6 matching bases. CDR3 length: 13 residues. Germline lookup yields CDR1 MNHEY and CDR2 SVGAGI. Trimming took off 2 bases at V and 5 bases at J, with 7 bases between the two ends. Written as DNA, the CDR3 is TGTGCCAGCAGTTACGGCGGGGACAATGAGCAGTTCTTC. It encodes CASSYGGDNEQFF.

This clone was seen a single time. The gene calls are TRBV7-9 and TRBJ2-1; the D gene is possibly TRBD2 (6 bases). This CDR3 comprises 14 residues. Germline-derived CDR1 and CDR2 are SEHNR and FQNEAQ (reference sequence). V gave up 5 bases and J gave up 8 bases, with 16 bases separating them. CDR3 sequence (DNA): TGTGCCAGCAGCACCCTCACTAGCCCCTATGAGCAGTTCTTC. Residues: CASSTLTSPYEQFF.

This rearrangement joins TRBV4-1 to TRBJ1-2; 9 bases agree with TRBD1. The CDR3 is 14 residues long. V shed 0 bases and J 10 bases; nucleotides not matched to a gene: 6. The germline gives CDR1 MGHRA, CDR2 YSYEKL. The CDR3 bases are TGCGCCAGCAGCCAAGACCGGGACAGGGACGTCTACACCTTC. Translated: CASSQDRDRDVYTF.

The chain links TRBV18 to TRBJ2-3; D is undetermined. With 3 bases removed from V and 6 bases from J, the gap between germline ends came to 10 bases. In germline, CDR1 is KGHSH, CDR2 LQKENI. CDR3 length equals 13 residues. The CDR3 DNA reads TGTGCCAGCTCACCTCTCAGCGCGGATACGCAGTATTTT. Translating it yields CASSPLSADTQYF.

The chain has TRBV10-1 and TRBJ2-7, with D tentatively TRBD2 (6 bases). V was clipped by 10 bases and J by 1 base, with 20 bases between them. CDR1 and CDR2 (germline): WNHNN, SYGVQD (reference sequence). The CDR3 runs to 15 residues. CDR3 protein: CATSPEGGESYEQYF. CDR3 bases: TGCGCCACCTCACCGGAGGGCGGTGAGTCCTACGAGCAGTACTTC.

Sample share makes this clone large. The chain combines TRBV28 with TRBJ2-2, with D perhaps TRBD2 (6 bases). Germline lookup yields CDR1 MDHEN and CDR2 SYDVKM. The CDR3 consists of 13 residues. V was clipped by 8 bases and J by 4 bases, with 11 bases between them. The CDR3 DNA follows: TGTGCCAGCCGGGACTTTGGCACCGGGGAGCTGTTTTTT. Translation: CASRDFGTGELFF.

The V and J genes are TRBV4-1 and TRBJ1-1; tentatively, D is TRBD1 (5 bases). Trimming shortened V by 0 bases and J by 4 bases, and 15 bases separated the two germline ends. The CDR3 has 16 amino acids. The germline V gene encodes CDR1 MGHRA and CDR2 YSYEKL. The CDR3 here is CASSQDHGFGATEAFF. For the CDR3, the DNA is TGCGCCAGCAGCCAAGATCATGGGTTCGGGGCCACTGAAGCTTTCTTT.

This chain connects TRBV27 to TRBJ2-3; 12 bases are shared with TRBD2. Per the germline V gene, CDR1 is MNHEY and CDR2 is SMNVEV (reference sequence). The V gene end was trimmed by 4 bases and the J gene end by 5 bases; junction bases not matched to a gene: 7. There are 16 residues in the CDR3. The CDR3 sequence is CASSSLAGGRKDTQYF. The CDR3, as DNA: TGTGCCAGCAGTTCTCTAGCGGGGGGGCGTAAAGATACGCAGTATTTT.

CDR3 DNA: TGTGCCAGCAGTTCCCCGACTAGCGGGAGGGCCGGAGATACGCAGTATTTT. It encodes CASSSPTSGRAGDTQYF. This sequence joins TRBV27 and TRBJ2-3, with 14 bases lining up with TRBD2. This CDR3 contains 17 residues. Trimming at V came to 4 bases and at J to 5 bases, leaving 8 bases not matched to a gene. The germline V gene encodes CDR1 MNHEY and CDR2 SMNVEV (reference sequence).

CDR3: CASSQNEKLFF. The CDR3 region has the DNA TGCGCCAGCAGTCAGAATGAAAAACTGTTTTTT. This chain connects TRBV4-1 to TRBJ1-4; D is uncertain. The CDR3 runs 11 residues. The germline CDR1 and CDR2 sequences are MGHRA and YSYEKL. V lost 6 bases, J lost 5 bases, and 4 bases lay in between.

CDR3: CASSLDRFYYEQYF. The DNA for the CDR3 is TGCGCCAGCAGCCTGGACAGGTTTTACTACGAGCAGTACTTC. The V call is TRBV4-1, the J call TRBJ2-7, with TRBD1 matching over 7 bases. The CDR3 runs to 14 residues. Germline V gene lookup returns CDR1 MGHRA and CDR2 YSYEKL. The ends lost 4 bases at V and 3 bases at J; junction bases unmatched: 6.

The V gene is TRBV9, the J gene TRBJ1-5; 8 positions match TRBD1. Germline V gene data show CDR1 as SGDLS and CDR2 as YYNGEE. The CDR3 has 15 residues. Trimming at V came to 5 bases and at J to 2 bases, leaving 6 bases not matched to a gene. The CDR3 nucleotides are TGTGCCAGCAGATCGGCAGGGGGCGGCAATCAGCCCCAGCATTTT. This translates into CASRSAGGGNQPQHF. The variable domain in full, with the rest retrieved from reference TRBV9 and TRBJ1-5, is DSGVTQTPKHLITATGQRVTLRCSPRSGDLSVYWYQQSLDQGLQFLIQYYNGEERAKGNILERFSAQQFPDLHSELNLSSLELGDSALYFCASRSAGGGNQPQHFGDGTRLSIL.

The rearrangement joins TRBV5-1 to TRBJ2-7, with 8 bases fitting TRBD2. The CDR3 totals 15 residues. Germline V lookup: CDR1 SGHRS, CDR2 YFSETQ. V gave up 5 bases and J gave up 3 bases; unmatched junction bases: 10. CDR3 DNA: TGCGCCAGCAGATTTGAGTTAGCGGGGAACTACGAGCAGTACTTC. It translates to CASRFELAGNYEQYF.

The chain uses TRBV5-8 and TRBJ2-5; D assignment may be TRBD1 or TRBD2 (6 bases each). Trimming took off 4 bases at V and 11 bases at J, with 18 bases between the two ends. There are 13 residues in the CDR3. The germline V gene has CDR1 SGHTS and CDR2 YDEGEE. The DNA for the CDR3 is TGTGCCAGCAGCCTGGGAGGCCCAGGGGAGCAGTACTTC. This translates into CASSLGGPGEQYF.

The gene calls are TRBV5-8 and TRBJ2-1; possible D gene TRBD2, 6 bases. Germline assignment: CDR1 SGHTS and CDR2 YDEGEE. This CDR3 spans 15 amino acids. V lost 7 bases and J 3 bases, leaving 17 bases between the germline ends. CDR3 in DNA: TGTGCCAGCGCACCGGGGACTCCCTACTACAATGAGCAGTTCTTC. This codes for CASAPGTPYYNEQFF.

This clone appeared a few times. V gene TRBV4-1 combines with J gene TRBJ1-5, with D possibly TRBD1 on 5 matching bases. The germline CDR1 and CDR2 sequences are MGHRA and YSYEKL. Trimming cost V 0 bases and J 6 bases, with 12 bases left between them. The length of the CDR3 is 15 residues. The CDR3 DNA reads as TGCGCCAGCAGCCAAGATCGGGACCACACTCAGCCCCAGCATTTT. Its protein product is CASSQDRDHTQPQHF.

Only one count was recorded for this clone. The rearrangement links TRBV15 to TRBJ1-2, with 12 nucleotides matching TRBD1. CDR3 length: 16 residues. CDR1 and CDR2 (germline): LNHNV, YYDKDF (reference sequence). V lost 0 bases and J lost 8; bases outside the gene matches: 7. The CDR3: CATSRDGTGGAEGYTF. The CDR3, as DNA: TGTGCCACCAGCAGAGACGGGACAGGGGGCGCGGAAGGCTACACCTTC.

This rearrangement joins TRBV19 to TRBJ1-5, with 9 nucleotides matching TRBD1. This CDR3 is built from 16 residues. The ends lost 7 bases at V and 2 bases at J; junction bases unmatched: 9. Per the germline V gene, CDR1 is LNHDA and CDR2 is SQIVND (reference sequence). The CDR3 nucleotides are TGTGCCAGTACCAGGACAGGGGTTGAGGGCAATCAGCCCCAGCATTTT. Translated, it gives CASTRTGVEGNQPQHF.

V and J are TRBV7-9 and TRBJ2-1, with TRBD1 matching 9 bases. CDR3 length: 14 residues. Germline lookup yields CDR1 SEHNR and CDR2 FQNEAQ (reference sequence). V gave up 5 bases and J gave up 5 bases; unmatched junction bases: 4. The CDR3 DNA reads TGTGCCAGCAGCACCGGACAGGGGCACAATGAGCAGTTCTTC. Encoded protein: CASSTGQGHNEQFF.

The rearrangement joins TRBV19 to TRBJ1-5; weak D call: TRBD1 (5 bases). CDR1 is LNHDA and CDR2 is SQIVND in the germline V gene (reference sequence). CDR3 length: 15 residues. Trimming pared 2 bases from V and 1 base from J, leaving 9 bases between. The CDR3 DNA reads as TGTGCCAGTAGTATAATTTGGGGGAGCAATCAGCCCCAGCATTTT. Translating it yields CASSIIWGSNQPQHF.

The rearrangement links TRBV4-1 to TRBJ2-1, with 11 nucleotides matching TRBD2. Germline V lookup: CDR1 MGHRA, CDR2 YSYEKL. This CDR3 comprises 19 residues. J lost 4 bases, V lost 1 base, and 12 bases had no gene match. CDR3: CASSQGSVTGTSGYNEQFF. As DNA, the CDR3 is TGCGCCAGCAGCCAAGGTTCGGTAACCGGGACTAGCGGTTACAATGAGCAGTTCTTC.

This chain connects TRBV5-1 to TRBJ2-7; D gene ambiguous. V was trimmed by 3 bases and J by 0 bases, leaving 16 bases between them. Germline-derived CDR1 and CDR2 are SGHRS and YFSETQ. The CDR3 extends over 16 amino acids. The CDR3 loop reads CASSSPSSPHSYEQYF. CDR3 nucleotide sequence: TGCGCCAGCAGCTCGCCCTCTAGTCCCCACTCCTACGAGCAGTACTTC.

The chain employs TRBV6-5 and TRBJ2-1; D possibly corresponds to TRBD2 (7 bases). From germline, CDR1 is MNHEY and CDR2 SVGAGI. This CDR3 is built from 16 residues. Trimming took 0 bases from V and 0 from J, leaving 9 bases between them. CDR3 region: CASSYSRGGSYNEQFF. CDR3 sequence (DNA): TGTGCCAGCAGTTACTCAAGGGGGGGCTCCTACAATGAGCAGTTCTTC.

V and J are TRBV9 and TRBJ2-1; weak D call: TRBD2 (6 bases). Germline V gene sequence: CDR1 SGDLS, CDR2 YYNGEE. The V end was cut by 4 bases, the J end by 11 bases, with 13 bases between. This CDR3 is built from 12 residues. CDR3 coding DNA: TGTGCCAGCAGCCCCAGTAGCGGCAAGCAGTTCTTC. Protein product: CASSPSSGKQFF.

By its share, this clone is hyperexpanded. This chain connects TRBV16 to TRBJ1-5, with D perhaps TRBD1 (5 bases). In germline, CDR1 is KGHSY, CDR2 FQNENV. The V end lost 0 bases, the J end lost 6 bases, and 18 bases lay between the germline ends. This CDR3 spans 17 amino acids. CDR3: CASSQSYGGGDGQPQHF. The CDR3 DNA reads TGTGCCAGCAGCCAATCTTACGGCGGGGGGGACGGTCAGCCCCAGCATTTT.

The chain couples TRBV9 to TRBJ2-2; no clear D gene. Germline V CDR1 and CDR2: SGDLS, YYNGEE. The CDR3 sequence is 14 residues long. Trimming cost V 0 bases and J 3 bases, with 6 bases left between them. CDR3 protein: CASSVVGDTGELFF. The CDR3 region has the DNA TGTGCCAGCAGCGTAGTTGGGGACACCGGGGAGCTGTTTTTT.